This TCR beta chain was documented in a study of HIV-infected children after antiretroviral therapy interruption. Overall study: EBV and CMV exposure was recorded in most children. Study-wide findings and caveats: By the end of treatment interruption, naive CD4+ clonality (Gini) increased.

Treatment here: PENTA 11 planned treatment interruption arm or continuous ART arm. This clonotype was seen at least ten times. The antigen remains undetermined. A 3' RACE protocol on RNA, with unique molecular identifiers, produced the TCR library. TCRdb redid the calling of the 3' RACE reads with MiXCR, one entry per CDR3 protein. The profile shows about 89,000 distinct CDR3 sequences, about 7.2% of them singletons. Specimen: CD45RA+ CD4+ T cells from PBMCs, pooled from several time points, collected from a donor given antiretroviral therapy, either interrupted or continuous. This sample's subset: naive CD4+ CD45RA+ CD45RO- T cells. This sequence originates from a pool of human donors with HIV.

DNA for the CDR3: TGTGCCAGCAGTTACCTAGGACTAAAATACAATGAGCAGTTCTTC. It encodes CASSYLGLKYNEQFF. The chain couples TRBV6-2 or TRBV6-3 to TRBJ2-1; D might be TRBD2 (6 bases). This CDR3 is 15 amino acids long. Trimming pared 2 bases from V and 4 bases from J, leaving 12 bases between. Germline values: CDR1 MNHEY, CDR2 SVGEGT.